This T cell receptor beta chain came from a study of siplizumab effects on memory and regulatory T cells. Per individual sample, 85,000 to 100,000 TCR templates were assayed. This table comes from immunoSEQ multiplex PCR, and its TCRdb copy is limited to in-frame clones, with some not included. Of some 100,000 clones listed, 93% are singletons. The germline V gene has CDR1 SGHNT and CDR2 YENEEA. This CDR3 region has 16 residues. V was cut by 2 bases and J by 2 bases, with 15 bases left in between. Turning to this clone: The antigen remains undetermined.

Study-level points and caveats: It seemed that naive T cells were more diverse than memory cells and were major contributors to the alloresponse. Mean Treg-derived proportions of mappable alloreactive CD4+ clones were 68.8% for siplizumab and around 30% for controls.

The TCR was taken from a human donor in good health. Sequenced material: CD8+ T cells sorted from blood. This sequence joins TRBV11-3 and TRBJ2-5; maybe TRBD1 (8 bases). The CDR3 coding sequence is TGTGCCAGCAGCTTACCCGGACAGGGACTACAAGAGACCCAGTACTTC. It yields the protein CASSLPGQGLQETQYF.